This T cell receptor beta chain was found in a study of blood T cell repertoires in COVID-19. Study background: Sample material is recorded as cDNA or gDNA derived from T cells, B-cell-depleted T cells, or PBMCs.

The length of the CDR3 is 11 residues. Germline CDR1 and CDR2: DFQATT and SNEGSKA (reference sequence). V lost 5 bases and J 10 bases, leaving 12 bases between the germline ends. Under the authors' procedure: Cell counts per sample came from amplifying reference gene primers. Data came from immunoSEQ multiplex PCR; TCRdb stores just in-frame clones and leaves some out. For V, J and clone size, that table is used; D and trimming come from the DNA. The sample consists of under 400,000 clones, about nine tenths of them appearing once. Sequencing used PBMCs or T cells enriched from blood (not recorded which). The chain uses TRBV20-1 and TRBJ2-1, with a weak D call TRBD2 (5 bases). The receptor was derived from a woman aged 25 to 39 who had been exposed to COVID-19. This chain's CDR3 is CSAPRTDEQFF. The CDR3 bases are TGCAGTGCTCCCCGGACTGACGAGCAGTTCTTC.